This paragraph covers one T cell receptor (beta chain) sequence. This entry belongs to a study of graft-versus-host responses after intestinal transplantation. Findings and limits, study-wide: GvH clones turned up in recipient marrow; some had shown up first in ileum or blood. Early post-transplant HvG declines were associated with peak circulating GvH clone levels.

CDR1 is MNHEY and CDR2 is SMNVEV in the germline V gene (reference sequence). The V end lost 4 bases, the J end lost 1 base, and 8 bases lay between the germline ends. The CDR3 consists of 13 residues. Some clones are missing from TCRdb's copy, which holds only in-frame ones; the method was immunoSEQ multiplex PCR. Of under 15,000 clones in the sample, roughly 37% were seen once. Responders labeled with CFSE (about 200,000) were plated with about 200,000 irradiated, violet-dye-labeled stimulators. The TCR comes from a human patient who received an intestinal transplant. This chain uses TRBV27 with TRBJ2-7; possibly TRBD1 for D (6 bases). Specimen: alloreactive CD8+ T cells from a mixed lymphocyte reaction culture, collected before intestinal transplant. As for subset: CFSE-low proliferating T cells sorted from approximately 6-day pre-transplant mixed lymphocyte reaction (GvH or HvG direction). The CDR3 nucleotides are TGTGCCAGCAGTTCAACAGGGTCCTACGAGCAGTACTTC. Its translation is CASSSTGSYEQYF.